These T cell receptor beta chains were read from a single sample in a study of T cell changes during pregnancy in multiple sclerosis. Produced via immunoSEQ multiplex PCR; TCRdb's table is partial and in-frame only. The sample carries fewer than 85,000 clones, about 94% recorded once. The input for sequencing was peripheral blood, taken in the third trimester of pregnancy. The receptors were sampled from a female donor with multiple sclerosis, enrolled in a pregnancy study. The conserved cysteine and the conserved F or W are not part of the CDR3 here.

j_call v_call cdr3_aa
TRBJ1-1 TRBV5-1 ASSLARGANTEAF
TRBJ1-4 TRBV6-1 ASSAFLGGESNEKLF
TRBJ1-1 TRBV6-6 ASSYLPGGMNTEAF
TRBJ1-4 TRBV15 ATSRKQGGNEKLF
TRBJ2-5 TRBV7-9 ASSPSGGETQY
TRBJ2-5 TRBV7-3 ASSSETGETQY
TRBJ1-2 TRBV10-3 AIGTAYGYT
TRBJ1-2 TRBV27 ASSPRGNYGYT
TRBJ1-6 TRBV6-1 ASSTDGNSPLH
TRBJ2-1 TRBV2 ASRAPTGGKNEQF
TRBJ1-1 TRBV5-6 ASELGGTEAF
TRBJ1-1 TRBV7-9 ASSLGPGVRLNTEAF
TRBJ2-1 TRBV7-8 ASRQLTGGSYNEQF
TRBJ2-1 TRBV7-9 ASSLAVTEQF
TRBJ1-5 TRBV6-1 ASSEAGQPQH
TRBJ1-2 TRBV7-9 ASSRGTGEANYGYT
TRBJ1-4 TRBV5-6 ASSVDSGGYEKLF
TRBJ2-2 TRBV7-3 ASSRGNANTGELF
TRBJ2-7 TRBV27 ASSLSGGVYEQY
TRBJ1-2 TRBV7-9 ASSLPQGEINYGYT
TRBJ2-3 TRBV27 ASRISKTLGGGKDTQY
TRBJ1-1 TRBV2 ASRQGMQAF
TRBJ2-3 TRBV9 ASSVVDSPSSDTQY
TRBJ2-3 TRBV9 ASSYGLAGLTDTQY
TRBJ2-5 TRBV30 AWSEGPGLAYLETQY
TRBJ1-3 TRBV5-6 ASTRLGQGSGNTIY
TRBJ2-7 TRBV15 ATSRVEGQSSYEQY
TRBJ2-3 TRBV4-1 ASSTRTSGPTGTDTQC
TRBJ2-7 TRBV25-1 AKRDRGYYEQY
TRBJ2-7 TRBV5-4 ASSEGTVQSSYEQY
TRBJ2-7 TRBV6-1 ASTEFDDSSYEQY
TRBJ2-7 TRBV10-3 AISVGQGTEQY
TRBJ2-3 TRBV27 ASSWGLAGSSDTQY
TRBJ1-1 TRBV19 ASSIRGTASNTEAF
TRBJ2-1 TRBV6-5 ASSYSGTNEQF
TRBJ1-5 TRBV6-6 ASSTTTGINQPQH
TRBJ1-1 TRBV6-4 ASSAGGAGNTEAF
TRBJ1-2 TRBV15 ATSPVRQSLSANYGYT
TRBJ2-1 TRBV19 ASSFRDRGYNEQF
TRBJ1-5 TRBV27 ASRSLFPGTGVDQPQH
TRBJ2-5 TRBV27 ASSLTSGVQETQY
TRBJ1-2 TRBV18 ASSPGQTNYGYT
TRBJ2-7 TRBV5-1 ASSLTEDYEQY
TRBJ1-1 TRBV27 ASSFSRGLLNTEAF
TRBJ2-6 TRBV5-1 ASSQPSSGANVLT
TRBJ2-5 TRBV5-5 ASSLGGTVQETQY
TRBJ2-7 TRBV7-9 ASSLVRTGISYEQY
TRBJ2-5 TRBV5-4 ASSLSPSGAPETQY
TRBJ2-7 TRBV11-2 ASSLESPEDEQY
TRBJ2-3 TRBV14 ASSQRGGGADTQY